This T cell receptor beta chain was documented in a study of technical replicates of blood from a few donors. The assay was immunoSEQ multiplex PCR, and TCRdb's table has in-frame clones only and misses some. This repertoire shows roughly 100,000 clones, around 96% found once; its top ten account for approximately 0.38%. The V gene's germline CDR1 is SNHLY and CDR2 FYNNEI. CDR3 length: 15 amino acids. The V and J ends lost 5 bases and 2 bases respectively, with 13 bases between them. The chain joins TRBV2 to TRBJ1-5, with D possibly matching TRBD1 (5 bases). Sequenced sample: T cells isolated from PBMCs. This receptor was obtained from a human donor in good health. The CDR3 region has the DNA TGTGCCAGCAGTCCTCCAGGGTATGGCAATCAGCCCCAGCATTTT. It specifies CASSPPGYGNQPQHF. Complete variable domain (other parts from reference TRBV2 and TRBJ1-5): EPEVTQTPSHQVTQMGQEVILRCVPISNHLYFYWYRQILGQKVEFLVSFYNNEISEKSEIFDDQFSVERPDGSNFTLKIRSTKLEDSAMYFCASSPPGYGNQPQHFGDGTRLSIL.